Listed below are T cell receptor beta chains from one sample, sequenced in a study of blood T cell repertoires in COVID-19. Method: immunoSEQ multiplex PCR; TCRdb's copy keeps in-frame clones and lacks some. The sample includes 200,000 to 250,000 clones, less than 85% of them seen just once. Input material: peripheral blood. The receptors shown here come from a woman of 80 years or more with active or convalescent COVID-19. Both conserved end residues are part of each CDR3. The order of the fields is V gene, D gene, J gene, clone size, CDR3 DNA, CDR3 protein. D genes are given only for firm matches. Size is omitted from some rows. Given values are once, few, many or a class for expanded clones.

>TRBV7-2|TRBD2|TRBJ2-3|.
TGTGCCCACAGCGGGGTCACAGATACGCAGTATTTT
CAHSGVTDTQYF
>TRBV5-1|TRBD1|TRBJ2-2|.
TGCGCCAGCAGCTTGACAGGGGGTACCACCGGGGAGCTGTTTTTT
CASSLTGGTTGELFF
>TRBV13|TRBD1|TRBJ2-7|.
TGTGCCAGCAGCCCCAAAGACAGGGGGCCTACCTACGAGCAGTACTTC
CASSPKDRGPTYEQYF
>TRBV18|TRBD1|TRBJ1-5|.
TGTGCCAGCTCACCGGGGACAGGGGGCAATCAGCCCCAGCATTTT
CASSPGTGGNQPQHF
>TRBV11-3|.|TRBJ2-5|.
TGTGCCAGCAGCTTAGGGGGACACAAAGAGACCCAGTACTTC
CASSLGGHKETQYF
>TRBV5-1|.|TRBJ2-2|once
TGCGCCAGCAGCTTGGCCGGGGGAGGGAACACCGGGGAGCTGTTTTTT
CASSLAGGGNTGELFF
>TRBV6-2/TRBV6-3|TRBD2|TRBJ2-1|few
TGTGCCAGCAGTCTAGCGGGAATCAATGAGCAGTTCTTC
CASSLAGINEQFF
>TRBV15|TRBD1|TRBJ1-3|.
TGTGCCACCAGCAGCGGGACAGGGTATTTCGGAAACACCATATATTTT
CATSSGTGYFGNTIYF
>TRBV5-1|.|TRBJ2-5|.
TGCGCCAGCAGCGCCTTTTCGATCGGGTTGGAGACCCAGTACTTC
CASSAFSIGLETQYF
>TRBV11-2|.|TRBJ1-5|.
TGTGCCAGCAGCTTTTCAGGGGCGGATCAGCCCCAGCATTTT
CASSFSGADQPQHF
>TRBV7-6|.|TRBJ1-3|.
TGTGCCAGCAGCTCTCGGGGCTCTGGAAACACCATATATTTT
CASSSRGSGNTIYF
>TRBV11-3|TRBD2|TRBJ2-7|.
TGTGCCAGCAGCGCTACCGGGGGGGGGCAGCAGTACTTC
CASSATGGGQQYF
>TRBV19|TRBD1|TRBJ1-1|once
TGTGCCAGTAGTATTGCACAGGGGATGGTTGAAGCTTTCTTT
CASSIAQGMVEAFF
>TRBV2|.|TRBJ1-6|.
TGTGCCAGCAGTGAGGGGGCAGGTGGACACTTT
CASSEGAGGHF
>TRBV10-3|.|TRBJ2-7|once
TGTGCCATCAGTGATGGAGCAGACTCCTACGAGCAGTACTTC
CAISDGADSYEQYF
>TRBV6-5|.|TRBJ2-7|.
TGTGCCAGCAGTCCTCCAGGGGCCCTGTCCTACGAGCAGTACTTC
CASSPPGALSYEQYF
>TRBV6-1|.|TRBJ1-3|.
TGTGCCAGCAGTGAAGCGGGGACACGAGGAAACACCATATATTTT
CASSEAGTRGNTIYF
>TRBV6-1|.|TRBJ2-7|once
TGTGCCAGCAGTGAACGACTGGGGAGCTCCTACGAGCAGTACTTC
CASSERLGSSYEQYF
>TRBV19|.|TRBJ1-5|.
TGTGCCAGTAGTATATTCCCGACAGGTAATCAGCCCCAGCATTTT
CASSIFPTGNQPQHF
>TRBV3-1/TRBV3-2|TRBD2|TRBJ2-5|.
TGTGCCAGCAGCCAAGATCCTCTAGCGGTCGAGACCCAGTACTTC
CASSQDPLAVETQYF
>TRBV15|.|TRBJ2-6|.
TGTGCCACCAGCGCAGGTGGTTCTGGGGCCAACGTCCTGACTTTC
CATSAGGSGANVLTF
>TRBV5-8|.|TRBJ2-3|.
TGTGCCAGCAGCTCAAGGACTCTCACAGATACGCAGTATTTT
CASSSRTLTDTQYF
>TRBV3-1/TRBV3-2|TRBD2|TRBJ2-7|few
TGTGCCAGCAGCAAGCGAGCGGGAGGGCCCTACGAGCAGTACTTC
CASSKRAGGPYEQYF
>TRBV19|.|TRBJ2-1|.
TGTGCCAGTAGTTTGGCAGGGGCCACCTACAATGAGCAGTTCTTC
CASSLAGATYNEQFF
>TRBV30|.|TRBJ1-2|.
TGTGCCTGGAGCCAGGGGATTGGGTATGGCTACACCTTC
CAWSQGIGYGYTF
>TRBV2|TRBD2|TRBJ2-7|.
TGTGCCGGGGGGAGTGGGACTATTCGCTCCTACGAGCAGTACTTC
CAGGSGTIRSYEQYF
>TRBV7-2|TRBD1|TRBJ2-2|.
TGTGCCAGCAGCTTAGGCCGGACAGGGGCCGCCGGGGAGCTGTTTTTT
CASSLGRTGAAGELFF
>TRBV11-3|.|TRBJ2-1|.
TGTGCCAGCAGGGGAACAGGGAACCATGAGCAGTTCTTC
CASRGTGNHEQFF
>TRBV5-4|TRBD1|TRBJ2-2|.
TGTGCCAGCAGCTTGGCACAGGGGGCAGGCGGGGAGCTGTTTTTT
CASSLAQGAGGELFF
>TRBV30|.|TRBJ1-5|.
TGTGCCTGGAGTCCCCCGGGGGGTCTTCAGCCCCAGCATTTT
CAWSPPGGLQPQHF
>TRBV3-1/TRBV3-2|TRBD2|TRBJ2-7|.
TGTGCCAGCAGCCAGAGAGGGGCCGGACTAGGGATTCGGGAGCAGTACTTC
CASSQRGAGLGIREQYF
>TRBV2|.|TRBJ1-2|.
TGTGCCAGCAGTGAAGCGCGGTTAATGGGGGGGCGTTTTGGCTACACCTTC
CASSEARLMGGRFGYTF
>TRBV24-1|TRBD1|TRBJ1-6|.
TGTGCCACCAGTGATTCTGGACAGGGACATTCACCCCTCCACTTT
CATSDSGQGHSPLHF
>TRBV3-1/TRBV3-2|.|TRBJ1-1|.
TGTGCCAGCAGCCAAGTTTCAGGGAACACTGAAGCTTTCTTT
CASSQVSGNTEAFF
>TRBV10-3|TRBD1|TRBJ2-2|.
TGTGCCATCAGTCAACAGGGGTCGGGCACCGGGGAGCTGTTTTTT
CAISQQGSGTGELFF
>TRBV9|TRBD1|TRBJ1-2|.
TGTGCCAGCAGCGAGCCGACAGGGGTTAGCTATGGCTACACCTTC
CASSEPTGVSYGYTF
>TRBV6-5|TRBD1|TRBJ1-2|.
TGTGCCAGCAGTTCGGATGGACAGGGGGCAAGTGGCTACACCTTC
CASSSDGQGASGYTF
>TRBV5-8|TRBD1|TRBJ2-7|.
TGTGCCAGCAGCCTACAGGGGATCTCCTACGAGCAGTACTTC
CASSLQGISYEQYF
>TRBV5-1|.|TRBJ1-2|.
TGCGCCAGCAGCCCCGGGACTCCTAACTATGGCTACACCTTC
CASSPGTPNYGYTF
>TRBV6-5|TRBD1|TRBJ1-2|.
TGTGCCAGCAGTTACTCGACAGGGGCCAATGGCTACACCTTC
CASSYSTGANGYTF
>TRBV5-4|TRBD1|TRBJ2-3|.
TGTGCCAGCAGCTTGAGCCAGGGGGATGTTGTTACGCAGTATTTT
CASSLSQGDVVTQYF
>TRBV28|TRBD1|TRBJ2-3|.
TGTGCCAGCAGTTCCGACAGGGCTAGCACAGATACGCAGTATTTT
CASSSDRASTDTQYF
>TRBV15|TRBD1|TRBJ1-6|.
TGTGCCACCAGCAATCAAAGAAGACAGGGATACTCCTATAATTCACCCCTCCACTTT
CATSNQRRQGYSYNSPLHF
>TRBV5-1|TRBD1|TRBJ2-2|.
TGCGCCAGCAGTTTAGGGACAGGGATGGCCGGGGAGCTGTTTTTT
CASSLGTGMAGELFF
>TRBV20-1|.|TRBJ2-3|.
TGCAGTGCTAAGGGAGCAGATACGCAGTATTTT
CSAKGADTQYF